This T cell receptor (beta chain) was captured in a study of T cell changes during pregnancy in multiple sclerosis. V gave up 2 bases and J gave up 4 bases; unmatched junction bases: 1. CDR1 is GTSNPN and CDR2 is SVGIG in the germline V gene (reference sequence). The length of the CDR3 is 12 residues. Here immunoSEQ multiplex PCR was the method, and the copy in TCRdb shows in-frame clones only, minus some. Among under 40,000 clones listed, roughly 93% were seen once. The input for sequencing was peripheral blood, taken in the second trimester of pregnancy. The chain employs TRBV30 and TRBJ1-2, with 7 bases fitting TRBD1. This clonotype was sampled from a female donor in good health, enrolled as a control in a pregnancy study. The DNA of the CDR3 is TGTGCCTGGAGTCGGGACAGCTATGGCTACACCTTC. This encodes CAWSRDSYGYTF.